This TCR beta chain is from a study of cytomegalovirus exposure and HLA in healthy donors. CDR1 and CDR2 (germline): MNHNY, SVGAGI (reference sequence). With 6 bases clipped from V and 2 bases from J, the junction kept 5 bases outside the gene matches. The CDR3 length is 15 residues. PCR used 60 Vbeta primers and 13 Jbeta primers. Assay: immunoSEQ multiplex PCR; the TCRdb copy retains only in-frame clones and omits some. This table holds almost 200,000 clones, around 77% found once. The sequencing sample was made of PBMCs. The chain joins TRBV6-6 to TRBJ1-3, with 9 nucleotides matching TRBD1. This clonotype was sampled from a man aged 25 to 40 in good health and CMV-seronegative. The CDR3 nucleotides read TGTGCCAGCAGGAGCACAGGGGGCCCTGGAAACACCATATATTTT. Translation gives CASRSTGGPGNTIYF.